The present T cell receptor (beta chain) was sequenced within a study of neurological immune-mediated disorders. CDR3 length: 13 amino acids. V dropped 6 bases and J dropped 5 bases, with 12 bases sitting between them. The germline gives CDR1 SGHRS, CDR2 YFSETQ. This clonotype has a count of ten or more. TCRdb called the 5' RACE reads again in MiXCR, with one record for every CDR3 protein. The repertoire includes tens of thousands of distinct CDR3 sequences, 10% of them detected once, and about 1.8% sits in the top ten. The TCR comes from a middle-aged man in good health. The chain links TRBV5-1 to TRBJ2-1; D is unresolved. Input material: PBMCs. The CDR3 is CASTHSADNEQFF. CDR3 bases: TGCGCCAGCACACACTCCGCGGACAATGAGCAGTTCTTC.